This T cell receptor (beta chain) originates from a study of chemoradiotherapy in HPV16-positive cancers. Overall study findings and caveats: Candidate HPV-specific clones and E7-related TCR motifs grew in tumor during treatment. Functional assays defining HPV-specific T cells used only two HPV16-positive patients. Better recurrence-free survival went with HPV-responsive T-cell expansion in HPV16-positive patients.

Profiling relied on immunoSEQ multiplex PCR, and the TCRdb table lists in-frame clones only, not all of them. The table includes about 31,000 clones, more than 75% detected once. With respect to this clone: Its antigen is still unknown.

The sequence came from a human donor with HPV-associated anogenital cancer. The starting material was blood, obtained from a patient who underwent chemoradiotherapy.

The CDR3 nucleotides are TGTGCCAGCAGCTGGGGGGGGAGGGACAGCGCCTATGGCTACACCTTC. Encoded protein: CASSWGGRDSAYGYTF. V usage is TRBV5-4 and J usage is TRBJ1-2, with 7 bases that match TRBD1. The CDR3 is 16 residues long. Unmatched junction bases numbered 12, after V lost 3 bases and J lost 4 bases. Germline CDR1 is SGHNT and CDR2 is YYREEE (reference sequence).